The entry that follows covers one TCR beta chain sequence. What it recognizes is unknown. Use of 60 Vbeta and 13 Jbeta primers characterized the PCR. Per the study methods: Later analysis identified roughly 84 million unique TCR beta chains, some 10 million shared. Libraries were prepared by immunoSEQ multiplex PCR; TCRdb keeps only in-frame clonotypes and omits some of them. V and J calls and clone size are given by that table; D and trimming were obtained from the DNA. The table includes around 140,000 clones, about three quarters detected once. This sample was taken from a study of cytomegalovirus exposure and HLA in healthy donors. Study-level information: From HLA-typed donors, an early data release held around 85 million unique TCRs. Study-wide results and limits: Confirmation in vitro established that a few CMV-associated chains were specific for CMV antigens. Cytomegalovirus-associated status was assigned to about 170 TCR beta chains.

This receptor was obtained from a male donor in good health and CMV-seronegative. Sequences were obtained from PBMCs.

The CDR3 region is CASRELAGNTGELFF. DNA of the CDR3: TGTGCCAGCAGGGAACTAGCGGGCAACACCGGGGAGCTGTTTTTT. The J gene is TRBJ2-2, the V gene TRBV6-5; 9 nucleotides line up with TRBD2. The germline gives CDR1 MNHEY, CDR2 SVGAGI. The V and J ends lost 6 bases and 2 bases, in that order; junction bases with no gene match: 4. The CDR3 runs 15 residues.